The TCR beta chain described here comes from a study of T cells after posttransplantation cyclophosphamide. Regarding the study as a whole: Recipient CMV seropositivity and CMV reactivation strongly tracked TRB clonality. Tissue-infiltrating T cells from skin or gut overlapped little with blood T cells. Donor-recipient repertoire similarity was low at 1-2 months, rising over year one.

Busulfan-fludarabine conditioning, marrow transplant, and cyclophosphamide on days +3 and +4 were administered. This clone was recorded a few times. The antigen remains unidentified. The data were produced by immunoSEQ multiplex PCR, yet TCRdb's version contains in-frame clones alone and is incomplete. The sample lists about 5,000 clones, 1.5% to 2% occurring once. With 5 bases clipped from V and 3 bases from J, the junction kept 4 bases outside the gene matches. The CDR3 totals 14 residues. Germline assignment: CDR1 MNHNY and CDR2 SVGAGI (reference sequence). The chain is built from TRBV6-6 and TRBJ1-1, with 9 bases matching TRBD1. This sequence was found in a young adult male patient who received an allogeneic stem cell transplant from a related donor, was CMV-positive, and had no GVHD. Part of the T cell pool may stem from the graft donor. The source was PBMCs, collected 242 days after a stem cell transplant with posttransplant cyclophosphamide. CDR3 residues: CASSSGTGHTEAFF. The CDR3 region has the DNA TGTGCCAGCAGTAGCGGGACAGGGCACACTGAAGCTTTCTTT.